A single sample gave rise to the 23 T cell receptor beta chains below, sequenced in a study of blood T cell repertoires in COVID-19. Generated by immunoSEQ multiplex PCR, the TCRdb table keeps only in-frame clones and is missing some. Seen here are tens of thousands of clones, around nine tenths observed once, and the top ten hold under 5.5%. Sample: peripheral blood. The source of these receptors is a man between 60 and 70 years old with COVID-19, enrolled during active disease.

This chain uses TRBV18 with TRBJ1-4, with 7 bases identical to TRBD1. CDR3 length: 14 residues. The ends lost 3 bases at V and 8 bases at J; junction bases unmatched: 6. Germline V gene data show CDR1 as KGHSH and CDR2 as LQKENI. The CDR3 region is CASSPRQGGEKLFF. The CDR3 region has the DNA TGTGCCAGCTCACCTCGACAGGGTGGGGAAAAACTGTTTTTT.

The V call is TRBV5-5, the J call TRBJ2-1, with TRBD2 matching over 8 bases. This CDR3 comprises 15 residues. V shed 4 bases and J 8 bases; nucleotides not matched to a gene: 11. Germline-derived CDR1 and CDR2 are SGHKS and YYEKEE (reference sequence). The CDR3 DNA is TGTGCCAGCAGCACCCCACTAGCGGATGGGGATGAGCAGTTCTTC. This sequence encodes CASSTPLADGDEQFF.

Of note for this clone: This CDR3 is also generated by other DNA sequences in the sample. The V call is TRBV20-1, the J call TRBJ2-5; the D is unclear. The CDR3 has 11 residues. Between the trimmed V and J ends, which lost 1 base and 4 bases, there was a span of 4 bases. Germline-derived CDR1 and CDR2 are DFQATT and SNEGSKA (reference sequence). The CDR3, as DNA: TGCAGTGCTAGAGTCGTAGAGACCCAGTACTTC. It translates to CSARVVETQYF.

The chain carries TRBV3-1 (or the pseudogene TRBV3-2) and TRBJ2-3, with D perhaps TRBD2 (6 bases). Trimming removed 3 bases from V and 2 bases from J, with 15 bases in between. Germline CDR1 is LGHDT and CDR2 is YNNKEL (reference sequence). The CDR3 is made up of 16 amino acids. The CDR3 nucleotides read TGTGCCAGCAGCCAGGCAGGCGGGGAGATCACAGATACGCAGTATTTT. Amino acids: CASSQAGGEITDTQYF.

The V and J genes are TRBV11-3 and TRBJ2-1, with 11 nucleotides matching TRBD2. The CDR3 sequence is 17 residues long. Germline trimming cut 5 bases from V and 8 bases from J; bases unmatched to any gene: 14. The germline V gene encodes CDR1 SGHNT and CDR2 YENEEA. In DNA form, the CDR3 reads TGTGCCAGCAGCGTCGGGACTAGCGGACCAAAACCCCATGAGCAGTTCTTC. This translates into CASSVGTSGPKPHEQFF. Using reference TRBV11-3 and TRBJ2-1 for the parts outside the CDR3, the full variable domain is EAGVVQSPRYKIIEKKQPVAFWCNPISGHNTLYWYLQNLGQGPELLIRYENEEAVDDSQLPKDRFSAERLKGVDSTLKIQPAELGDSAVYLCASSVGTSGPKPHEQFFGPGTRLTVL.

The chain couples TRBV7-9 to TRBJ1-1; 8 bases fit TRBD1. The V gene's germline CDR1 is SEHNR and CDR2 FQNEAQ (reference sequence). There are 15 residues in the CDR3. Trimming at V came to 5 bases and at J to 1 base, leaving 6 bases not matched to a gene. CDR3 loop: CASSMTGAGNTEAFF. CDR3 in DNA: TGTGCCAGCAGCATGACAGGGGCTGGGAACACTGAAGCTTTCTTT. Combining the CDR3 with reference TRBV7-9 and TRBJ1-1 gives the whole variable domain DTGVSQNPRHKITKRGQNVTFRCDPISEHNRLYWYRQTLGQGPEFLTYFQNEAQLEKSRLLSDRFSAERPKGSFSTLEIQRTEQGDSAMYLCASSMTGAGNTEAFFGQGTRLTVV.

CDR3 sequence (DNA): TGTGCCAGCAGTTTCCGCGGGATGGGGTCCTACGAGCAGTACTTC. Protein: CASSFRGMGSYEQYF. This rearrangement joins TRBV6-2 or TRBV6-3 to TRBJ2-7; perhaps TRBD2 as D (6 bases). This CDR3 comprises 15 residues. CDR1 MNHEY and CDR2 SVGEGT come from the germline V gene. Between the trimmed V and J ends, which lost 4 bases and 1 base, there was a span of 14 bases.

This chain links TRBV13 with TRBJ2-2, with D tentatively TRBD1 (5 bases). The CDR3 sequence is 15 residues long. The germline V gene has CDR1 PRHDT and CDR2 FYEKMQ (reference sequence). Between the trimmed V and J ends, which lost 5 bases and 1 base, there was a span of 11 bases. CDR3 sequence: CASSAAGMNTGELFF. The CDR3 DNA reads as TGTGCCAGCAGCGCGGCAGGGATGAACACCGGGGAGCTGTTTTTT.

The chain uses TRBV5-1 and TRBJ2-1, with D possibly TRBD2 on 5 matching bases. Germline V gene sequence: CDR1 SGHRS, CDR2 YFSETQ. V dropped 0 bases and J dropped 8 bases, with 15 bases sitting between them. CDR3 length: 15 amino acids. CDR3 residues: CASSLDQAAVDEQFF. Written as DNA, the CDR3 is TGCGCCAGCAGCTTGGACCAAGCGGCCGTGGATGAGCAGTTCTTC.

This clone was seen just once. The chain joins TRBV7-3 to TRBJ2-2; D unresolved. The CDR3 has 14 residues. The germline CDR1 and CDR2 sequences are SGHTA and FQGTGA. Between the trimmed V and J ends, which lost 2 bases and 1 base, there was a span of 5 bases. This chain's CDR3 is CASSLARNTGELFF. CDR3 bases: TGTGCCAGCAGCTTAGCCAGGAACACCGGGGAGCTGTTTTTT.

V is TRBV27 and J is TRBJ1-1; 7 positions agree with TRBD1. The CDR3 sequence is 15 residues long. From germline, CDR1 is MNHEY and CDR2 SMNVEV (reference sequence). J lost 1 base, V lost 4 bases, and 6 bases had no gene match. In DNA, the CDR3 is TGTGCCAGCAGTTCCTGGGGGGACAGGAACACTGAAGCTTTCTTT. Amino acid sequence: CASSSWGDRNTEAFF.

This sequence joins TRBV11-2 and TRBJ2-7; the match to TRBD1 covers 8 bases. The CDR3 loop spans 15 amino acids. CDR1 and CDR2 from the germline V gene are SGHAT and FQNNGV. V was pared by 4 bases and J by 2 bases, with 7 bases of the junction left unmatched. The CDR3, as DNA: TGTGCCAGCAGCTCACTACAGGGGGGAGCCTACGAGCAGTACTTC. Amino acid sequence: CASSSLQGGAYEQYF.

The chain joins TRBV25-1 to TRBJ1-4; D is uncertain. Trimming removed 5 bases from V and 8 bases from J, with 15 bases in between. CDR3 length: 14 amino acids. Germline loops: CDR1 MGHDK, CDR2 SYGVNS. The CDR3 bases are TGTGCCAGCAGTACGCAGTCGGGGTTAGAAAAACTGTTTTTT. It specifies CASSTQSGLEKLFF. Together with reference TRBV25-1 and TRBJ1-4, the CDR3 gives the full variable domain: EADIYQTPRYLVIGTGKKITLECSQTMGHDKMYWYQQDPGMELHLIHYSYGVNSTEKGDLSSESTVSRIRTEHFPLTLESARPSHTSQYLCASSTQSGLEKLFFGSGTQLSVL.

The chain couples TRBV18 to TRBJ2-7; 10 nucleotides align to TRBD1. This CDR3 comprises 14 residues. The germline V gene has CDR1 KGHSH and CDR2 LQKENI. The ends lost 3 bases at V and 6 bases at J; junction bases unmatched: 5. This CDR3 is CASSPGTGEGEQYF. The CDR3 bases are TGTGCCAGCTCACCTGGGACAGGGGAAGGCGAGCAGTACTTC.

The genes are TRBV4-1 and TRBJ2-3; TRBD1 might be the D (6 bases). The V gene lost 4 bases and the J gene lost 1 base, with 12 bases spanning the gap. This CDR3 spans 15 amino acids. From germline, CDR1 is MGHRA and CDR2 YSYEKL. CDR3 nucleotide sequence: TGCGCCAGCAGCCCGTCGGGACAAGGCACAGATACGCAGTATTTT. Its translation: CASSPSGQGTDTQYF.

The gene calls are TRBV10-1 and TRBJ1-1, with TRBD1 as a possible D gene (5 bases). The CDR3 extends over 17 amino acids. Germline lookup yields CDR1 WNHNN and CDR2 SYGVQD (reference sequence). Trimming stripped 2 bases from V and 1 base from J, with 17 bases between. The DNA of the CDR3 is TGCGCCAGCAGTGAGCTCCGGGGGGAATGGGGGAACACTGAAGCTTTCTTT. Its translation: CASSELRGEWGNTEAFF.

The chain recombines TRBV5-1 with TRBJ2-1; D uncertain. The CDR3 is made up of 13 amino acids. V was clipped by 3 bases and J by 5 bases, with 9 bases between them. The germline CDR1 and CDR2 sequences are SGHRS and YFSETQ. The CDR3 region is CASSSDINNEQFF. The CDR3 nucleotides are TGCGCCAGCAGCTCCGACATTAACAATGAGCAGTTCTTC.

The chain has TRBV7-2 and TRBJ1-2; unclear D gene. Trimming stripped 2 bases from V and 1 base from J, with 14 bases between. The CDR3 totals 16 residues. Germline values: CDR1 SGHTA, CDR2 FQGNSA. The CDR3 region has the DNA TGTGCCAGCAGCTTAAATTCGGGGAAAAGTAACTATGGCTACACCTTC. It yields the protein CASSLNSGKSNYGYTF.

This clone was detected once. This sequence joins TRBV6-5 and TRBJ1-6; 7 nucleotides match TRBD1. Trimming removed 8 bases from V and 9 bases from J; junction bases left unmatched: 13. This CDR3 has 15 amino acids. Germline V gives CDR1 MNHEY, CDR2 SVGAGI. The CDR3 bases are TGTGCCAGCTATCAGTCAGCGACAGGGCGTTCACCCCTCCACTTT. Protein product: CASYQSATGRSPLHF.

This clone came up a few times. The chain carries TRBV4-2 and TRBJ1-1; 7 positions match TRBD1. Per germline, CDR1 LGHNA and CDR2 YNFKEQ. This CDR3 comprises 15 residues. V lost 0 bases to trimming and J lost 3 bases; unmatched junction nucleotides: 4. In DNA form, the CDR3 reads TGTGCCAGCAGCCAAGACTCGCAGGGGGACACTGAAGCTTTCTTT. It specifies CASSQDSQGDTEAFF.

This chain joins TRBV2 and TRBJ1-5; D may be TRBD1 (6 bases). This CDR3 has 14 residues. Germline V CDR1 and CDR2: SNHLY, FYNNEI. Trimming left V 5 bases short and J 3 bases short, with 11 bases between. CDR3 loop: CASSSHRDNQPQHF. CDR3 sequence (DNA): TGTGCCAGCAGTTCTCACAGGGACAATCAGCCCCAGCATTTT.

V and J are TRBV2 and TRBJ2-7; 11 bases match TRBD2. CDR3 size: 14 residues. CDR1 and CDR2 from the germline V gene are SNHLY and FYNNEI. The V gene end was trimmed by 6 bases and the J gene end by 2 bases; junction bases not matched to a gene: 3. The CDR3 loop reads CASSRLAGPYEQYF. DNA of the CDR3: TGTGCCAGCAGCCGACTAGCGGGACCCTACGAGCAGTACTTC.

This clone was observed a single time. V gene TRBV19 combines with J gene TRBJ2-2; 8 nucleotides agree with TRBD2. The V gene end was trimmed by 4 bases and the J gene end by 1 base; junction bases not matched to a gene: 8. The CDR3 length is 17 residues. Germline V gives CDR1 LNHDA, CDR2 SQIVND (reference sequence). The CDR3 spells CASSTQAGEMNTGELFF. The CDR3, as DNA: TGTGCCAGTAGTACCCAAGCGGGGGAAATGAACACCGGGGAGCTGTTTTTT. The full variable domain, with the rest looked up from reference TRBV19 and TRBJ2-2, is DGGITQSPKYLFRKEGQNVTLSCEQNLNHDAMYWYRQDPGQGLRLIYYSQIVNDFQKGDIAEGYSVSREKKESFPLTVTSAQKNPTAFYLCASSTQAGEMNTGELFFGEGSRLTVL.